This T cell receptor beta chain was recorded in a study of blood T cell repertoires in COVID-19. Study-level background: Acute-phase and convalescent COVID-19 samples originated in the United States, Italy and Spain.

As originally analysed: Amplification of reference gene primers was used by the study to estimate nucleated cell counts. Profiling relied on immunoSEQ multiplex PCR, and the TCRdb table lists in-frame clones only, not all of them. V and J calls and clone size are those listed in that table; D and trimming were worked out from the DNA. The sample holds under 60,000 clones, approximately 82% seen once. This clonotype was sampled from a human donor in a cohort sampled during active COVID-19. Sequenced input: peripheral blood.

CDR3 DNA sequence: TGTGCCAGCAGCTTTAAAGCCAGAGGGGAGGGGGGAAACAAGGGACAGTTCTTC. This gives the protein CASSFKARGEGGNKGQFF. The chain carries TRBV7-9 and TRBJ2-1; TRBD2 is a possible D gene (7 bases). Per germline, CDR1 SEHNR and CDR2 FQNEAQ (reference sequence). This CDR3 has 18 residues. V gave up 3 bases and J gave up 13 bases, with 31 bases separating them.